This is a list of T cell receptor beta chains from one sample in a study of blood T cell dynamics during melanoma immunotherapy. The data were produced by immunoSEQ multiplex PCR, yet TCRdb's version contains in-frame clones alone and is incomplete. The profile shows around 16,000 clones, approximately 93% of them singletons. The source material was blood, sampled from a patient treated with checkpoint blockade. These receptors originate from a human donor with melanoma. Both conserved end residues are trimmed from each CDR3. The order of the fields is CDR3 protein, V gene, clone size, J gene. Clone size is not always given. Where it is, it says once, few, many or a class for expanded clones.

ASTRLGTNDEKLF,TRBV7-9,once,TRBJ1-4
ASSLSGTGGVGEQF,TRBV25-1,NA,TRBJ2-1
ASSVGTGGTTGELF,TRBV9,NA,TRBJ2-2
ASSSDRLGGYGYT,TRBV28,NA,TRBJ1-2
ASSMSVAETQY,TRBV19,NA,TRBJ2-5
ASSLAERPLGANVLT,TRBV7-9,NA,TRBJ2-6
ASSLGRQEFSYEQY,TRBV7-2,NA,TRBJ2-7
AWSDETQY,TRBV30,NA,TRBJ2-5
ASSPAGNTGELF,TRBV18,NA,TRBJ2-2
ASSVTGANVLT,TRBV6-4,NA,TRBJ2-6
ASSYDRTGGELF,TRBV6-5,NA,TRBJ2-2
ASSIGQGAAGETQY,TRBV19,NA,TRBJ2-5
ASSQGTADEQY,TRBV4-3,NA,TRBJ2-7
ASSSPTASYNEQF,TRBV7-9,NA,TRBJ2-1
ASSLGQGGTEAF,TRBV5-1,NA,TRBJ1-1
ASSEGTGGNEQF,TRBV6-4,NA,TRBJ2-1
AISARDTSTNYGYT,TRBV10-3,NA,TRBJ1-2
ASTREGNTEAF,TRBV2,NA,TRBJ1-1
ASSQGRSGDEQY,TRBV4-3,NA,TRBJ2-7
ASSFLVRGQEKLF,TRBV6-1,NA,TRBJ1-4
ASSPPTANTEAF,TRBV7-6,NA,TRBJ1-1